The clone carrying this T cell receptor beta chain was counted only a few times. Trimming removed 0 bases from V and 6 bases from J, with 11 bases in between. Germline lookup yields CDR1 SGHRS and CDR2 YFSETQ. CDR3 size: 14 residues. TCRdb fed the RT-PCR reads into MiXCR, producing one record per CDR3 protein. The data contain about 780,000 distinct CDR3 sequences, about a fifth of them seen just once; the ten biggest clones take up about a tenth. This sample is drawn from a study of response to subunit inactivated influenza vaccine. This specimen consisted of PBMCs from blood, obtained 4 to 6 days after vaccination. This TCR was sampled from a man aged 50-60 years who received an inactivated influenza vaccine. The chain carries TRBV5-1 and TRBJ2-3; TRBD1 or TRBD2 may be the D gene (5 bases each). The chain's CDR3 is CASSLGRGADTQYF. In nucleotides, the CDR3 is TGCGCCAGCAGCTTGGGAAGGGGAGCGGATACGCAGTATTTT.